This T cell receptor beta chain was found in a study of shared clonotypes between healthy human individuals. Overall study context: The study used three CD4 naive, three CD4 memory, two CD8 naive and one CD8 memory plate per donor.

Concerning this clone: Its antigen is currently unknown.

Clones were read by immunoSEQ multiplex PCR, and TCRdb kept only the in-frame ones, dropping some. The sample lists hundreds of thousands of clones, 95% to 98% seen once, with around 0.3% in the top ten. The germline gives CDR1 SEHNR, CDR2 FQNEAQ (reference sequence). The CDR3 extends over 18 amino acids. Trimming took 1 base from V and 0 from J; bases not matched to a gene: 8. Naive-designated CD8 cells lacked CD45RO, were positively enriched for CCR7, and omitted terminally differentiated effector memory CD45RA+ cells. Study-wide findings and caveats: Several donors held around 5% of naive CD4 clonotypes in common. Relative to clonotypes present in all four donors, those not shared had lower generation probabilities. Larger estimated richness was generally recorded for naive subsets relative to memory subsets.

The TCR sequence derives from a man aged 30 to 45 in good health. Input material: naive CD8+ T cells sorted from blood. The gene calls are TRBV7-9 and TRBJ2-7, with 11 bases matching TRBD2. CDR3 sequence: CASSLVVITSGSSYEQYF. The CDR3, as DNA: TGTGCCAGCAGCTTAGTCGTAATCACTAGCGGGAGCTCCTACGAGCAGTACTTC.